The 32 T cell receptor beta chains reported below all come from one sample, sequenced in a study of blood T cell repertoires in COVID-19. Produced via immunoSEQ multiplex PCR; TCRdb's table is partial and in-frame only. The sample lists 50,000 to 65,000 clones, under 90% seen once, with 3.2% in the top ten. Material for sequencing was peripheral blood. The receptor set was obtained from a middle-aged man with active COVID-19.

V gene TRBV4-1 combines with J gene TRBJ2-1; 10 bases are shared with TRBD2. Germline V gene data show CDR1 as MGHRA and CDR2 as YSYEKL. V lost 5 bases and J lost 7; bases outside the gene matches: 11. The CDR3 covers 16 residues. CDR3: CASSAPGTSVSNEQFF. The CDR3, as DNA: TGCGCCAGCAGCGCTCCCGGGACTAGCGTGTCGAATGAGCAGTTCTTC.

The chain links TRBV6-1 to TRBJ2-7; 7 nucleotides align to TRBD2. CDR1 is MNHNS and CDR2 is SASEGT in the germline V gene. This CDR3 comprises 13 residues. The ends lost 3 bases at V and 6 bases at J; junction bases unmatched: 5. Here the CDR3 reads CASSDLQRGEQYF. CDR3 nucleotides: TGTGCCAGCAGTGATCTTCAGCGGGGCGAGCAGTACTTC.

The gene calls are TRBV3-1 (or the pseudogene TRBV3-2) and TRBJ2-3; TRBD2 matches 7 bases. The CDR3 is 16 amino acids. The V and J ends lost 4 bases and 6 bases, in that order; junction bases with no gene match: 13. Per germline, CDR1 LGHDT and CDR2 YNNKEL (reference sequence). CDR3: CASSPMSWGGGDTQYF. The CDR3 DNA is TGTGCCAGCAGCCCCATGTCTTGGGGGGGAGGGGATACGCAGTATTTT.

The V gene is TRBV7-6, the J gene TRBJ1-2; D gene uncertain. Trimming cost V 2 bases and J 7 bases, with 17 bases left between them. CDR1 SGHVS and CDR2 FNYEAQ come from the germline V gene. There are 15 residues in the CDR3. CDR3 loop: CASSLRYGSPSGYTF. CDR3 DNA: TGTGCCAGCAGCTTACGCTACGGGAGCCCTTCTGGCTACACCTTC.

The chain is built from TRBV7-9 and TRBJ2-3; the D gene is possibly TRBD1 (6 bases). Deletions cut 4 bases from V and 1 base from J, with 15 bases between. CDR1 and CDR2 from the germline V gene are SEHNR and FQNEAQ (reference sequence). The CDR3 loop spans 16 amino acids. The CDR3 reads CASSSNRDTRTDTQYF. In DNA form, the CDR3 reads TGTGCCAGCAGCTCTAACCGGGACACGCGCACAGATACGCAGTATTTT.

V and J are TRBV18 and TRBJ2-2; TRBD1 agrees at 8 bases. V lost 5 bases to trimming and J lost 1 base; unmatched junction nucleotides: 3. This CDR3 region has 15 residues. CDR1 is KGHSH and CDR2 is LQKENI in the germline V gene. This CDR3 is CASSVRGRNTGELFF. CDR3 sequence (DNA): TGTGCCAGCTCAGTCAGGGGGCGGAACACCGGGGAGCTGTTTTTT.

CDR3 in amino acids: CASSQGLTGGSYNEQFF. The CDR3, as DNA: TGCGCCAGCAGCCAAGGACTAACGGGGGGTTCCTACAATGAGCAGTTCTTC. The chain joins TRBV4-1 to TRBJ2-1; the match to TRBD2 covers 7 bases. V shed 1 base, J shed 1 base, and the junction held 7 bases outside the gene matches. The V gene's germline CDR1 is MGHRA and CDR2 YSYEKL. The length of the CDR3 is 17 residues.

The chain uses TRBV25-1 and TRBJ2-6; unclear D gene. Trimming left V 7 bases short and J 2 bases short, with 9 bases between. This CDR3 comprises 14 residues. Per germline, CDR1 MGHDK and CDR2 SYGVNS. The CDR3 region is CASMAAAGANVLTF. DNA of the CDR3: TGTGCCAGCATGGCGGCTGCTGGGGCCAACGTCCTGACTTTC.

The rearrangement joins TRBV27 to TRBJ2-7, with a tentative D call TRBD1 (6 bases). V shed 0 bases and J shed 6 bases, with 12 bases lying between them. The CDR3 totals 14 residues. Looked up from germline, CDR1 is MNHEY and CDR2 is SMNVEV (reference sequence). CDR3 sequence reads: CASSLSPGEGEQYF. CDR3 sequence (DNA): TGTGCCAGCAGTTTATCGCCAGGGGAAGGCGAGCAGTACTTC.

The V call is TRBV20-1, the J call TRBJ2-7, with D perhaps TRBD2 (5 bases). V lost 6 bases, J lost 7 bases, and 13 bases lay in between. The CDR3 loop spans 11 amino acids. Germline V gene sequence: CDR1 DFQATT, CDR2 SNEGSKA (reference sequence). The DNA for the CDR3 is TGCAGTGCCGGAACAACTAGGGAGCAGTACTTC. Amino acids: CSAGTTREQYF.

This chain connects TRBV7-2 to TRBJ1-2; 8 bases are shared with TRBD1. The CDR3 has 15 amino acids. V gave up 1 base and J gave up 6 bases; unmatched junction bases: 7. Germline CDR1 reads SGHTA; CDR2 reads FQGNSA. The CDR3 reads CASSLEFAGGDGYTF. CDR3 in DNA: TGTGCCAGCAGCTTAGAGTTCGCAGGGGGCGATGGCTACACCTTC.

The chain joins TRBV5-5 to TRBJ2-7, with 8 bases matching TRBD1. Trimming took 0 bases from V and 0 from J; bases not matched to a gene: 8. Germline CDR1 reads SGHKS; CDR2 reads YYEKEE (reference sequence). The CDR3 extends over 17 amino acids. The CDR3 region has the DNA TGTGCCAGCAGCTTGGACCCGACCGGGACAGGCTCCTACGAGCAGTACTTC. Amino acid sequence: CASSLDPTGTGSYEQYF.

The rearrangement uses TRBV18 and TRBJ2-7; TRBD1 matches at 9 bases. The CDR3 contains 14 residues. CDR1 KGHSH and CDR2 LQKENI come from the germline V gene. With 6 bases clipped from V and 5 bases from J, the junction kept 8 bases outside the gene matches. CDR3 sequence: CASSGGTGINEQYF. The CDR3 region has the DNA TGTGCCAGCTCCGGCGGGACAGGGATCAACGAGCAGTACTTC.

The chain is built from TRBV9 and TRBJ1-2, with D perhaps TRBD1 (5 bases). This CDR3 spans 14 amino acids. V dropped 0 bases and J dropped 2 bases, with 8 bases sitting between them. Germline CDR1 reads SGDLS; CDR2 reads YYNGEE. CDR3 protein: CASSVATENYGYTF. CDR3 DNA: TGTGCCAGCAGCGTAGCGACAGAGAACTATGGCTACACCTTC.

This clone has only a few counts. This chain joins TRBV3-1 (or the pseudogene TRBV3-2) and TRBJ1-2, with D possibly being TRBD1 (5 bases). Trimming stripped 1 base from V and 5 bases from J, with 17 bases between. The CDR3 sequence is 16 residues long. Germline values: CDR1 LGHDT, CDR2 YNNKEL (reference sequence). The DNA of the CDR3 is TGTGCCAGCAGCCAAGGGACAACTGGGGGGGAATATGGCTACACCTTC. This translates into CASSQGTTGGEYGYTF.

The gene calls are TRBV18 and TRBJ2-1; unclear D gene. Per the germline V gene, CDR1 is KGHSH and CDR2 is LQKENI. CDR3 size: 13 residues. The ends were cut back, 0 bases at V and 6 bases at J, with 6 bases in the middle. CDR3 sequence reads: CASSPPLRNEQFF. CDR3 coding DNA: TGTGCCAGCTCACCACCCCTACGCAATGAGCAGTTCTTC.

The chain combines TRBV19 with TRBJ2-4; TRBD1 matches at 12 bases. Germline trimming cut 0 bases from V and 5 bases from J; bases unmatched to any gene: 5. Germline CDR1 and CDR2: LNHDA and SQIVND (reference sequence). CDR3 size: 17 residues. The CDR3 DNA is TGTGCCAGTAGTATAGATCACGGGACAGGGGGCCAAAACATTCAGTACTTC. Amino acids: CASSIDHGTGGQNIQYF.

The gene calls are TRBV21-1 and TRBJ2-7; the D call in the table, TRBD2, was not verified against the DNA. TRBV21-1 is a listed pseudogene. The length of the CDR3 is 15 residues. CDR3 in amino acids: CASRLRREGPEEQYF. The CDR3 DNA is TGTGCCAGCAGGCTCAGGCGGGAGGGTCCGGAAGAGCAGTACTTC.

The J gene is TRBJ2-3, the V gene TRBV5-1; 8 bases are shared with TRBD1. Germline values: CDR1 SGHRS, CDR2 YFSETQ. The CDR3 extends over 16 amino acids. V gave up 0 bases and J gave up 1 base; unmatched junction bases: 4. The CDR3 sequence is CASSLDVTGGTDTQYF. The CDR3 DNA reads as TGCGCCAGCAGCTTGGATGTGACAGGGGGCACAGATACGCAGTATTTT.

The V and J genes are TRBV5-5 and TRBJ2-7, with D unresolved. The CDR3 loop spans 15 amino acids. The V gene's germline CDR1 is SGHKS and CDR2 YYEKEE (reference sequence). Trimming took 4 bases from V and 6 from J, leaving 20 bases between them. Here the CDR3 reads CASSPLLNSRREQYF. Written as DNA, the CDR3 is TGTGCCAGCAGCCCCCTCCTAAATTCTAGGCGCGAGCAGTACTTC.

The chain recombines TRBV6-5 with TRBJ2-7; 9 bases match TRBD1. The CDR3 loop spans 12 amino acids. V lost 5 bases, J lost 6 bases, and 2 bases stayed unmatched. Germline CDR1 MNHEY, CDR2 SVGAGI. CDR3 protein: CASSRTGVEQYF. CDR3 in DNA: TGTGCCAGCAGTCGGACAGGGGTCGAGCAGTACTTC.

The genes are TRBV20-1 and TRBJ2-5; maybe TRBD2 (6 bases). Germline V gives CDR1 DFQATT, CDR2 SNEGSKA (reference sequence). The length of the CDR3 is 11 residues. CDR3 region: CRCREKETQYF. The CDR3 bases are TGCAGGTGCCGGGAGAAGGAGACCCAGTACTTC.

The genes are TRBV27 and TRBJ2-7; TRBD2 matches at 7 bases. Germline V gene sequence: CDR1 MNHEY, CDR2 SMNVEV (reference sequence). CDR3 length: 15 residues. The V gene end was trimmed by 4 bases and the J gene end by 7 bases; junction bases not matched to a gene: 13. The CDR3 protein is CASSSERGGPGEQYF. The CDR3 DNA sequence: TGTGCCAGCAGTTCCGAGAGGGGAGGGCCGGGAGAGCAGTACTTC.

V and J are TRBV29-1 and TRBJ2-3; tentatively, D is TRBD2 (7 bases). CDR3 length equals 15 residues. Trimming cost V 7 bases and J 1 base, with 18 bases left between them. The germline CDR1 and CDR2 sequences are SQVTM and ANQGSEA. CDR3 in amino acids: CSARGARAGTDTQYF. The CDR3 nucleotides are TGCAGCGCCCGGGGGGCACGGGCCGGCACAGATACGCAGTATTTT.

The chain combines TRBV7-3 with TRBJ1-2; 8 bases are a match to TRBD1. V trimming: 5 bases; J trimming: 2 bases; junction bases outside the gene matches: 10. Germline V gene data show CDR1 as SGHTA and CDR2 as FQGTGA. This CDR3 has 16 residues. The CDR3 loop reads CASSPHSGTGNYGYTF. CDR3 nucleotide sequence: TGTGCCAGCAGCCCACACTCCGGGACAGGCAACTATGGCTACACCTTC. Full variable domain (rest looked up from reference TRBV7-3 and TRBJ1-2): GAGVSQTPSNKVTEKGKYVELRCDPISGHTALYWYRQSLGQGPEFLIYFQGTGAADDSGLPNDRFFAVRPEGSVSTLKIQRTERGDSAVYLCASSPHSGTGNYGYTFGSGTRLTVV.

This CDR3 reads CASSSEGAGQPQHF. The CDR3 nucleotides are TGTGCCAGCAGCTCGGAGGGGGCGGGTCAGCCCCAGCATTTT. The rearrangement links TRBV5-4 to TRBJ1-5; TRBD1 matches 7 bases. CDR1 is SGHNT, CDR2 YYREEE, per germline (reference sequence). Trimming removed 3 bases from V and 6 bases from J; junction bases left unmatched: 6. The CDR3 contains 14 residues.

V gene TRBV19 combines with J gene TRBJ1-2; 7 bases line up with TRBD1. The CDR3 consists of 14 residues. V was pared by 6 bases and J by 3 bases, with 7 bases of the junction left unmatched. Germline values: CDR1 LNHDA, CDR2 SQIVND (reference sequence). The CDR3 loop is CASRSDRTHYGYTF. Here the CDR3 DNA reads TGTGCCAGTAGGTCGGACAGGACACACTATGGCTACACCTTC. The variable domain in full, completed from reference TRBV19 and TRBJ1-2, reads DGGITQSPKYLFRKEGQNVTLSCEQNLNHDAMYWYRQDPGQGLRLIYYSQIVNDFQKGDIAEGYSVSREKKESFPLTVTSAQKNPTAFYLCASRSDRTHYGYTFGSGTRLTVV.

The rearrangement uses TRBV7-3 and TRBJ2-3, with TRBD2 as a possible D gene (5 bases). This CDR3 comprises 17 residues. Trimming stripped 1 base from V and 6 bases from J, with 20 bases between. Germline CDR1 is SGHTA and CDR2 is FQGTGA. The CDR3: CASSLSPLGSGLDTQYF. DNA of the CDR3: TGTGCCAGCAGCTTAAGCCCCTTGGGGAGCGGTTTGGATACGCAGTATTTT. The full variable domain, rest sourced from reference TRBV7-3 and TRBJ2-3, is GAGVSQTPSNKVTEKGKYVELRCDPISGHTALYWYRQSLGQGPEFLIYFQGTGAADDSGLPNDRFFAVRPEGSVSTLKIQRTERGDSAVYLCASSLSPLGSGLDTQYFGPGTRLTVL.

J is TRBJ2-3 and V is TRBV9; no definite D call. The CDR3 length is 12 residues. Trimming took off 2 bases at V and 6 bases at J, with 7 bases between the two ends. Germline V gene sequence: CDR1 SGDLS, CDR2 YYNGEE. For the CDR3, the DNA is TGTGCCAGCAGCGTGGCCCCGGATACGCAGTATTTT. Translating it yields CASSVAPDTQYF. Variable domain in full (rest from reference TRBV9 and TRBJ2-3): DSGVTQTPKHLITATGQRVTLRCSPRSGDLSVYWYQQSLDQGLQFLIQYYNGEERAKGNILERFSAQQFPDLHSELNLSSLELGDSALYFCASSVAPDTQYFGPGTRLTVL.

This clone was counted only a few times. The V gene is TRBV4-1, the J gene TRBJ2-2; 9 bases match TRBD2. V shed 0 bases and J 4 bases; nucleotides not matched to a gene: 6. This CDR3 region has 17 residues. Germline V gene sequence: CDR1 MGHRA, CDR2 YSYEKL. CDR3 nucleotides: TGCGCCAGCAGCCAAGATCGGTGGCGGGGGGGCACCGGGGAGCTGTTTTTT. Translating it yields CASSQDRWRGGTGELFF.

The chain has TRBV11-2 and TRBJ2-5; D may be TRBD2 (6 bases). The CDR3 loop spans 14 amino acids. V was trimmed by 7 bases and J by 7 bases, leaving 19 bases between them. The germline gives CDR1 SGHAT, CDR2 FQNNGV. CDR3 residues: CASTPVAVGGTQYF. DNA of the CDR3: TGTGCCAGCACCCCGGTGGCGGTGGGAGGGACCCAGTACTTC.

This chain uses TRBV15 with TRBJ2-2; 8 nucleotides match TRBD2. CDR1 and CDR2 from the germline V gene are LNHNV and YYDKDF (reference sequence). V lost 8 bases to trimming and J lost 4 bases; unmatched junction nucleotides: 12. The CDR3 covers 16 residues. CDR3 in amino acids: CATYTGTRAGTGELFF. In nucleotides, the CDR3 is TGTGCCACCTATACCGGGACTAGAGCTGGCACCGGGGAGCTGTTTTTT.